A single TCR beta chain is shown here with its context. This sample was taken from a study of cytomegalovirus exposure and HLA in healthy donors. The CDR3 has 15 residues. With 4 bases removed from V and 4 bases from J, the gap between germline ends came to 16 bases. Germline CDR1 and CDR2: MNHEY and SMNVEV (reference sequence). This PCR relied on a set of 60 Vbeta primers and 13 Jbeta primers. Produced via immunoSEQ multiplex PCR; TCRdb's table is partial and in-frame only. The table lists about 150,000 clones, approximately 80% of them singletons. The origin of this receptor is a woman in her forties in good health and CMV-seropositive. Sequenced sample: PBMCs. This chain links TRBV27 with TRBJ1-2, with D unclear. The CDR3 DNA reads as TGTGCCAGCAGTTCCCAGAAAGACTACAGCTATGGCTACACCTTC. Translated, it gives CASSSQKDYSYGYTF.